These 11 T cell receptor beta chains were sequenced from one sample in a study of shared clonotypes between healthy human individuals. The table came from immunoSEQ multiplex PCR; TCRdb's copy has only in-frame clones and leaves some out. The data contain approximately 100,000 clones, about 66% of them singletons. Sequenced input: memory CD8+ T cells sorted from blood. Described subset: CD45RO+ cells pooled with CCR7-negative TemRA cells. The source is a woman in her 30s in good health.

This clone turned up a few times. The chain uses TRBV4-2 and TRBJ2-3, with no clear D. This CDR3 spans 15 amino acids. V lost 3 bases to trimming and J lost 5 bases, with 15 bases between them. The V gene's germline CDR1 is LGHNA and CDR2 YNFKEQ. CDR3 region: CASSQGTRDGDTQYF. In nucleotides, the CDR3 is TGTGCCAGCAGCCAGGGCACTCGCGACGGAGATACGCAGTATTTT.

This clone has a handful of counts. The chain employs TRBV7-9 and TRBJ1-1; D not certain. Germline CDR1 SEHNR, CDR2 FQNEAQ (reference sequence). V was trimmed by 1 base and J by 2 bases, leaving 11 bases between them. The CDR3 runs 15 residues. The CDR3 DNA is TGTGCCAGCAGCTTAGGTTGGCTCATTAACACTGAAGCTTTCTTT. Protein sequence: CASSLGWLINTEAFF.

The chain carries TRBV5-8 and TRBJ2-6; D ambiguous. V dropped 0 bases and J dropped 0 bases, with 7 bases sitting between them. Germline assignment: CDR1 SGHTS and CDR2 YDEGEE. The CDR3 covers 16 residues. As DNA, the CDR3 is TGTGCCAGCAGCTTGGCTTCGTTCTCTGGGGCCAACGTCCTGACTTTC. It codes for CASSLASFSGANVLTF.

This clone was observed many times. The chain carries TRBV6-1 and TRBJ2-7; 12 bases match TRBD2. The CDR3 loop spans 16 amino acids. Germline V CDR1 and CDR2: MNHNS, SASEGT. Germline trimming cut 3 bases from V and 4 bases from J; bases unmatched to any gene: 7. In DNA form, the CDR3 reads TGTGCCAGCAGTGACAGAGTGACTAGCGGGAGTTACGAGCAGTACTTC. The encoded protein is CASSDRVTSGSYEQYF.

The chain employs TRBV19 and TRBJ2-5; 12 bases agree with TRBD1. The J call may not be correct, given that the DNA end is closer to TRBJ2-7. The CDR3 contains 16 residues. In germline, CDR1 is LNHDA, CDR2 SQIVND (reference sequence). In nucleotides, the CDR3 is TGTGCCAGTAGTACGCCGGGACAGGGGGCGAAGAACGAGCAGTACTTC. Its protein is CASSTPGQGAKNEQYF.

For this clone: This probably arose from a read error, given a far larger clone one base away. This chain uses TRBV7-2 with TRBJ1-2; no reliable D call. Per germline, CDR1 SGHTA and CDR2 FQGNSA. CDR3 length equals 17 residues. V gave up 5 bases and J gave up 0 bases, with 19 bases separating them. CDR3 nucleotide sequence: TGTGCCAGCAGCAACCCCTCGGGGAGGGAACCTAACTATGGCTACACCTTC. The encoded protein is CASSNPSGREPNYGYTF. Filled out from reference TRBV7-2 and TRBJ1-2, the complete variable domain reads GAGVSQSPSNKVTEKGKDVELRCDPISGHTALYWYRQSLGQGLEFLIYFQGNSAPDKSGLPSDRFSAERTGGSVSTLTIQRTQQEDSAVYLCASSNPSGREPNYGYTFGSGTRLTVV.

The CDR3 protein is CASSLYGVQSRRETQYF. The CDR3 region has the DNA TGTGCCAGCAGCCTGTACGGTGTACAAAGTAGGAGAGAGACCCAGTACTTC. The chain has TRBV11-2 and TRBJ2-5; D gene ambiguous. The V end lost 5 bases, the J end lost 4 bases, and 23 bases lay between the germline ends. Germline CDR1 reads SGHAT; CDR2 reads FQNNGV. The CDR3 covers 17 residues. The full variable domain, with the rest looked up from reference TRBV11-2 and TRBJ2-5, is EAGVAQSPRYKIIEKRQSVAFWCNPISGHATLYWYQQILGQGPKLLIQFQNNGVVDDSQLPKDRFSAERLKGVDSTLKIQPAKLEDSAVYLCASSLYGVQSRRETQYFGPGTRLLVL.

V usage is TRBV2 and J usage is TRBJ1-3; D gene ambiguous. The CDR3 has 12 amino acids. Germline V gene lookup returns CDR1 SNHLY and CDR2 FYNNEI. V was clipped by 5 bases and J by 6 bases, with 8 bases between them. CDR3 residues: CASSISLNTIYF. CDR3 DNA: TGTGCCAGCAGTATCTCTCTAAACACCATATATTTT.

This clone was picked up one time. The chain links TRBV1 to TRBJ1-2. TRBV1 is a known pseudogene. The CDR3 totals 16 residues. The CDR3 spells CTSSNRCLRKTYGYTF. The CDR3, as DNA: TGCACCAGCAGTAATAGATGTTTGCGAAAGACCTATGGCTACACCTTC.

DNA for the CDR3: TGTGCCAGCAGTTTATACTCCAGGGGTGGTTCCTACAATGAGCAGTTCTTC. Translation: CASSLYSRGGSYNEQFF. V usage is TRBV28 and J usage is TRBJ2-1; D is perhaps TRBD1 (6 bases). The ends were cut back, 1 base at V and 1 base at J, with 14 bases in the middle. The germline V gene has CDR1 MDHEN and CDR2 SYDVKM. This CDR3 has 17 residues.

V usage is TRBV19 and J usage is TRBJ2-2; D not certain. This CDR3 is built from 19 residues. Trimming cost V 5 bases and J 2 bases, with 24 bases left between them. Germline V CDR1 and CDR2: LNHDA, SQIVND (reference sequence). The CDR3 DNA sequence: TGTGCCAGTAGTCCCGAACGCGACTTGGCCGCCCTAAACACCGGGGAGCTGTTTTTT. Encoded protein: CASSPERDLAALNTGELFF.